In its sample, the clone carrying this T cell receptor (beta chain) was seen a few times. What it binds is unknown. The data were taken from a study of cytomegalovirus exposure and HLA in healthy donors. Study findings and constraints: Some 16,000 TCR beta sequences were associated with HLA alleles at 0.05 false discovery rate in a later analysis. There were approximately 150 TCR beta chains listed as cytomegalovirus-associated.

Primers for the PCR totalled 60 Vbeta and 13 Jbeta. Some clones are missing from TCRdb's copy, which holds only in-frame ones; the method was immunoSEQ multiplex PCR. The data show about 270,000 clones, under 80% seen once. Sequencing was carried out using PBMCs. This clonotype was sampled from a female donor in good health and CMV-seronegative.

In nucleotides, the CDR3 is TGTGCCAGCCAAGTACTAGCGGCCGATGAGCAGTTCTTC. Translating it yields CASQVLAADEQFF. The genes are TRBV7-2 and TRBJ2-1; 8 bases align to TRBD2. Germline V gene data show CDR1 as SGHTA and CDR2 as FQGNSA. Trimming cost V 8 bases and J 8 bases; bases outside gene matches: 8. The CDR3 loop spans 13 amino acids.